A selection of T cell receptor beta chains follows, all from one sample in a study of cytomegalovirus exposure and HLA in healthy donors. Assay: immunoSEQ multiplex PCR; the TCRdb copy retains only in-frame clones and omits some. The table includes roughly 93,000 clones, roughly 70% detected once. Sequencing used PBMCs. These receptors came from a male donor in good health and CMV-seronegative. Both conserved end residues are trimmed from each CDR3. The order of the fields is V gene, J gene, CDR3 protein.

TRBV28	TRBJ1-2	ASSLSTGGSGYGYT
TRBV6-5	.	ASSDSGPRGEQY
TRBV28	TRBJ2-7	ASSTDRMVYEQY
TRBV9	TRBJ1-1	ASSAGASEAF
TRBV6-5	TRBJ2-5	ASSYSGTQQETQY
TRBV5-4	TRBJ2-1	ATWRSSYNEQF
TRBV5-4	TRBJ2-7	ASSLYIGTGGDEQY
TRBV19	TRBJ1-2	ASRDFRGPYGYT
TRBV19	TRBJ1-5	ASSIVQGNQPQH
TRBV11-2	TRBJ2-5	ASSPGQDIGETQY
TRBV19	TRBJ2-7	ASSRGRGQLYEQY
TRBV28	TRBJ1-4	ASNLQGALDEKLF
TRBV7-2	TRBJ2-3	ASSLTRTSGDTQY
TRBV2	TRBJ2-7	ASMVFGLAGGRYEQY
TRBV2	TRBJ2-1	ASTGTEYNEQF
TRBV5-1	TRBJ1-2	ASSSDIYYGYT
TRBV4-3	TRBJ2-7	ASSHLRDRVYEQY
TRBV6-6	TRBJ2-7	ASSTSGTYEQY
TRBV30	TRBJ1-5	AWRQGADQPQH
TRBV10-3	TRBJ1-5	AISEFTGSNQPQH
TRBV7-9	TRBJ2-7	ASSPGSGVSYEQY
TRBV21-1	TRBJ2-7	ASRQQGDNYEQY
TRBV2	TRBJ2-1	ASTGDNEQF
TRBV6-6	TRBJ1-4	ASSYDRGQTNEKLF
TRBV28	TRBJ2-7	ASSSSSGSFDEQY
TRBV27	TRBJ2-7	ASSLGSGRPHEQY
TRBV9	TRBJ1-2	ASSLRGGADGYT
TRBV19	TRBJ1-4	ASSELDRQNNEKLF
TRBV5-1	TRBJ1-1	ASSLGSTKNTEAF
TRBV28	TRBJ1-5	ASSSWTVNSNQPQH
TRBV29-1	TRBJ2-7	SVERDTSSYEQY
TRBV11-2	TRBJ1-1	ASSSGHRANTEAF
TRBV29-1	TRBJ1-2	SVAELTVAPNYGYT
TRBV9	TRBJ1-1	ASSGSGSTEAF
TRBV7-2	TRBJ1-5	ASGNGGAFPH
TRBV5-1	TRBJ1-2	ASSPGHSNYGYT
TRBV23-1	TRBJ1-2	ASSQGGPIPYT
TRBV28	TRBJ1-4	ASSLEGTANEKLF
TRBV27	TRBJ2-7	ASSKRWGTGQDEQY
TRBV27	TRBJ2-7	ASSLGQGTLYEQY
TRBV6-1	TRBJ2-7	ASSEGLGLVEQY
TRBV7-7	TRBJ2-1	ASSFRTSGRGEQF
TRBV7-3	TRBJ2-7	ASSPTTFDPGQGSYEQY
TRBV7-9	TRBJ1-5	ASSQWGGGQH
TRBV2	TRBJ2-7	ASGKDRVPSGEQY
TRBV7-9	TRBJ2-5	ASSTTSGSYETQY
TRBV2	TRBJ2-7	ASSEEKGGAYEQY
TRBV2	TRBJ2-3	ASSHTGTGLTDTQY
TRBV18	TRBJ2-7	ASSARGPDYEQY
TRBV2	TRBJ2-5	ASRETSGKETQY
TRBV30	TRBJ1-1	AWRPNKNTEAF
TRBV9	TRBJ2-1	ASSVTSGSGRNEQF
TRBV13	TRBJ1-1	ASREEGQGGYTEAF